Listed here are 3 T cell receptor beta chains from one sample, sequenced in a study of blood T cell repertoires in COVID-19 (dated by TCRdb to between 2020 and 2021). Library preparation was by the immunoSEQ multiplex PCR assay. The source is immuneACCESS, and TCRdb retained only in-frame sequences with V and J called. Part of the clones is not carried over; for the studies checked, unresolved V genes explain less than half of this, and the remainder is unexplained. The sample table records approximately 490,000 clones; 75% to 90% of these occur just once. The ten largest account for more than 7.5% of the sample. The sequenced sample was PBMCs or T cells enriched from blood (not recorded which). Receptors were obtained from a woman aged 55 to 70 who had recovered from COVID-19.

Comment on this clone: Other DNA sequences in this sample translate to the same CDR3. V and J are TRBV5-1 and TRBJ2-2, with D perhaps TRBD1 (6 bases). The length of the CDR3 is 14 residues. Trimming pared 5 bases from V and 2 bases from J, leaving 10 bases between. In germline, CDR1 is SGHRS, CDR2 YFSETQ. The CDR3 bases are TGCGCCAGCAGTGGGACACTCAACACCGGGGAGCTGTTTTTT. This gives the protein CASSGTLNTGELFF.

The V call is TRBV23-1, the J call TRBJ1-1; D is possibly TRBD1 (5 bases). TRBV23-1 is marked as an open reading frame, function uncertain. The CDR3 is made up of 12 amino acids. Trimming left V 10 bases short and J 4 bases short, with 13 bases between. The CDR3: CANPGDSTEAFF. CDR3 coding DNA: TGCGCCAACCCGGGGGATTCCACTGAAGCTTTCTTT.

The V and J genes are TRBV30 and TRBJ1-2, with D possibly TRBD1 on 5 matching bases. Germline assignment: CDR1 GTSNPN and CDR2 SVGIG (reference sequence). There are 13 residues in the CDR3. V lost 1 base and J lost 4, with 10 bases in between. DNA of the CDR3: TGTGCCTGGAGTGGACAGTTATTCTATGGCTACACCTTC. Amino acid sequence: CAWSGQLFYGYTF.